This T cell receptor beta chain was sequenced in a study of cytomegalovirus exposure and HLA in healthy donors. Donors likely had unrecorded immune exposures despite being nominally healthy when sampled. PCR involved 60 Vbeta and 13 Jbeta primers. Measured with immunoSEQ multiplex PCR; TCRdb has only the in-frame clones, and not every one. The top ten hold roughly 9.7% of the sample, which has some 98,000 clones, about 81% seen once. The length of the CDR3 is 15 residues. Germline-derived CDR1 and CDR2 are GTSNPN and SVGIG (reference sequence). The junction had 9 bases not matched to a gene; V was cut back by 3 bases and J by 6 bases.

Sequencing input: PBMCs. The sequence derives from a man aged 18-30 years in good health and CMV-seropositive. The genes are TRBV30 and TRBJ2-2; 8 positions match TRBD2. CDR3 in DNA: TGTGCCTGGAGAATCGCGGGGGGTAGTCCCGGGGAGCTGTTTTTT. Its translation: CAWRIAGGSPGELFF.